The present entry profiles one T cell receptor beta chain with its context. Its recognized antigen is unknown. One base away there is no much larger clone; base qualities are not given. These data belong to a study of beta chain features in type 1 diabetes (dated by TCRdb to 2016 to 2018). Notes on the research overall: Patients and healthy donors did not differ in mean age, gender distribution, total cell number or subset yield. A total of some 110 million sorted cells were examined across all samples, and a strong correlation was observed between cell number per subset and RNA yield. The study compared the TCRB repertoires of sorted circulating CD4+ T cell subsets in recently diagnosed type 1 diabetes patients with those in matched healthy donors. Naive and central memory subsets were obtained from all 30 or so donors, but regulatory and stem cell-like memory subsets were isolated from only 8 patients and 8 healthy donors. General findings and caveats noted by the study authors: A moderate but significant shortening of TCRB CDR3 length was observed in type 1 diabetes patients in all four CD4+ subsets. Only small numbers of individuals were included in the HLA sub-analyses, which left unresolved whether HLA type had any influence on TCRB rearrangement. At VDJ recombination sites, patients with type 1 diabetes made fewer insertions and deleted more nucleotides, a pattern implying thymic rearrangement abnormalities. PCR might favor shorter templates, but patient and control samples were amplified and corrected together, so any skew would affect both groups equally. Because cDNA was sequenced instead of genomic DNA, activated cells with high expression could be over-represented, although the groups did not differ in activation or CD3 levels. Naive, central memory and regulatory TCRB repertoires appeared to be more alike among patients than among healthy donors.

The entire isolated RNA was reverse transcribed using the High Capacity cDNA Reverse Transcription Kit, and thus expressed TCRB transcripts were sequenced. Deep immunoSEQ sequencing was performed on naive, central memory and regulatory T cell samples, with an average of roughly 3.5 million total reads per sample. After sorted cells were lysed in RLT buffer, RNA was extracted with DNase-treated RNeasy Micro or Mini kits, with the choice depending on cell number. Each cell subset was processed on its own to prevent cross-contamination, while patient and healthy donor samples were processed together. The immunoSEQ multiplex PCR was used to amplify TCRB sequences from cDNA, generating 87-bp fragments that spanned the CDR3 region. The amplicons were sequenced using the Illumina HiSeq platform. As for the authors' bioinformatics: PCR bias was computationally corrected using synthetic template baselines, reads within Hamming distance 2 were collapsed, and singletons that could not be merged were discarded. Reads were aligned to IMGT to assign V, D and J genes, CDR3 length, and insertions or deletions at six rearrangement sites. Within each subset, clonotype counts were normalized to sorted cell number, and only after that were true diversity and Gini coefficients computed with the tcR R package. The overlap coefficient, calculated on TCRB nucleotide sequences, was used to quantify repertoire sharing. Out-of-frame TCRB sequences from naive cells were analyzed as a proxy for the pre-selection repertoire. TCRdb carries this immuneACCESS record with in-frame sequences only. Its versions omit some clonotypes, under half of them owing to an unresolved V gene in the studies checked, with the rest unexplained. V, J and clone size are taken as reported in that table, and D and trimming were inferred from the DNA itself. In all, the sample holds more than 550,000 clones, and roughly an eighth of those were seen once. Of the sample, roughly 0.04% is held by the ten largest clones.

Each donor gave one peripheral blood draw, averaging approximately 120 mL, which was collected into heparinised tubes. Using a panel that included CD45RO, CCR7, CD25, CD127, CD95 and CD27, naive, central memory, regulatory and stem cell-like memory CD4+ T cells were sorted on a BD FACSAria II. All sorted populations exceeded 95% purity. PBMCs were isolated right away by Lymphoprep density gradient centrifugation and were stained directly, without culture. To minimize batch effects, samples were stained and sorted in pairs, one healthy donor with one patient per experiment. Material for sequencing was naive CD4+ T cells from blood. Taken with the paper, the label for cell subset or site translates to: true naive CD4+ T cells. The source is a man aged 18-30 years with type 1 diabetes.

The DNA sequence is as follows: TGTGCCAGCAGTTACATCCAGATACTCAACCCCTATGGCTACACCTTC. Its translation reads: CASSYIQILNPYGYTF. Recombination connected TRBV6-5 to TRBJ1-2; the D segment cannot be called with confidence. Looking up the germline V gene yields CDR1 MNHEY and CDR2 SVGAGI. The CDR3 has 16 amino acids, counting the end cysteine and phenylalanine. The read is trimmed to its CDR3 DNA, 48 bases read in frame from base 1. V and J are truncated by 2 bases and 4 bases respectively, leaving an intervening sequence of 17 bases.